This TCR beta chain comes out of a study of cytomegalovirus exposure and HLA in healthy donors. Study overall: Drawn from HLA-typed donors, approximately 85 million unique TCRs were held in an early data release.

Trimming pared 0 bases from V and 4 bases from J, leaving 13 bases between. CDR3 length equals 15 residues. Germline V CDR1 and CDR2: SGHTS, YDEGEE. General observations from the study: The authors judged a highly shared variant cluster likely a sequencing artifact. One later analysis reportedly identified an Asian-associated ancestry cluster that showed fewer N-insertions than the roughly 670-donor mean.

Note on this clone: What it binds is unknown.

Primers: 60 Vbeta forward and 13 Jbeta reverse. TCRdb's table, derived via immunoSEQ multiplex PCR, lists solely in-frame clones and lacks some. The ten most abundant clones cover 1.7% of a sample with 65,000 to 85,000 clones. This rearrangement joins TRBV5-8 to TRBJ1-2, with D maybe TRBD1 (5 bases). Sequencing was carried out using PBMCs. This TCR derives from a woman between 25 and 40 years old in good health and CMV-seronegative. This chain's CDR3 is CASSLVTTQGYGYTF. The CDR3 nucleotides are TGTGCCAGCAGCTTGGTTACTACTCAGGGCTATGGCTACACCTTC.